These 5 T cell receptor beta chains originate from one sample sequenced in a study of Ad26.COV2.S vaccination and SARS-CoV-2 variants. Specified treatment: about 20 received Ad26.COV2.S at low or high dose, single or two shots; 5 received placebo; per-sample allocation not given. Day 63 following the first vaccine or placebo injection was when the samples were taken. Produced via immunoSEQ multiplex PCR; TCRdb's table is partial and in-frame only. The repertoire includes some 450,000 clones, about 90% of them detected once, and about 4.5% sits in the top ten. The material was peripheral blood, obtained in a trial of Ad26.COV2.S vaccine versus placebo. The receptors come from a person between 18 and 60 years old who received the Ad26.COV2.S COVID-19 vaccine or a placebo.

The chain couples TRBV3-1 (or the pseudogene TRBV3-2) to TRBJ1-1; D unresolved. V lost 3 bases, J lost 3 bases, and 2 bases lay in between. The CDR3 sequence is 11 residues long. Germline lookup yields CDR1 LGHDT and CDR2 YNNKEL (reference sequence). This CDR3 is CASSHDTEAFF. The CDR3 region has the DNA TGTGCCAGCAGCCACGACACTGAAGCTTTCTTT.

This clone was picked up one time. The chain carries TRBV20-1 and TRBJ1-1, with D hard to call. Germline V gene data show CDR1 as DFQATT and CDR2 as SNEGSKA (reference sequence). V lost 5 bases, J lost 3 bases, and 1 base lay in between. CDR3 length: 9 residues. The CDR3 bases are TGCAGTGCTCACACTGAAGCTTTCTTT. Residues: CSAHTEAFF.

This clone was observed a few times. The rearrangement links TRBV15 to TRBJ2-7, with D perhaps TRBD2 (6 bases). In germline, CDR1 is LNHNV, CDR2 YYDKDF (reference sequence). The CDR3 runs 15 residues. Trimming cost V 2 bases and J 0 bases, with 11 bases left between them. CDR3 DNA: TGTGCCACCAGCAGACGGGACTTGAGCTCCTACGAGCAGTACTTC. Encoded protein: CATSRRDLSSYEQYF.

In nucleotides, the CDR3 is TGCAGCGTTGTCGGGACAGGAACCTACAATGAGCAGTTCTTC. As protein: CSVVGTGTYNEQFF. The rearrangement uses TRBV29-1 and TRBJ2-1, with 8 bases matching TRBD1. V was pared by 4 bases and J by 2 bases, with 4 bases of the junction left unmatched. Germline V gives CDR1 SQVTM, CDR2 ANQGSEA. The CDR3 length is 14 residues.

The chain couples TRBV14 to TRBJ2-2, with D unresolved. Germline CDR1 is SGHDN and CDR2 is FVKESK. Trimming shortened V by 4 bases and J by 7 bases, and 13 bases separated the two germline ends. The length of the CDR3 is 14 residues. The CDR3 DNA reads TGTGCCAGCAGCCCCTTATCCTACAACGGGGAGCTGTTTTTT. It specifies CASSPLSYNGELFF.